A single sample is the source of the 26 T cell receptor beta chains below, sequenced in a study of blood T cells in healthy people across ages. Together with a sample-barcoded 5' primer, a J-beta primer mix was included in a second PCR lasting about 7 to 11 cycles. A single record per CDR3 protein comes from TCRdb applying MiXCR to the 5' RACE reads. The sample comprises 1.5 million to 2 million distinct CDR3 sequences, roughly 30% of which are singletons, and roughly 12% rests with the top ten. Sequencing was done on a sample of blood. The receptor set was obtained from a woman in her twenties or thirties in good health.

V usage is TRBV10-3 and J usage is TRBJ1-1; no clear D gene. The CDR3 extends over 13 amino acids. In germline, CDR1 is ENHRY, CDR2 SYGVKD. The V gene lost 3 bases and the J gene lost 0 bases, with 5 bases spanning the gap. This CDR3 is CAISDRMNTEAFF. CDR3 nucleotides: TGTGCCATCAGTGACAGGATGAACACTGAAGCTTTCTTT.

The chain has TRBV10-2 and TRBJ2-1; D possibly corresponds to TRBD2 (6 bases). The CDR3 covers 15 residues. V was pared by 0 bases and J by 10 bases, with 16 bases between. Germline V lookup: CDR1 WSHSY, CDR2 SAAADI. CDR3 amino acids: CASSESTYSGGEQFF. The DNA of the CDR3 is TGCGCCAGCAGTGAGTCTACCTACAGCGGAGGGGAGCAGTTCTTC.

This clonotype was recorded at least ten times. The V gene is TRBV5-6, the J gene TRBJ2-5; D unclear. Per the germline V gene, CDR1 is SGHDT and CDR2 is YYEEEE. Trimming removed 0 bases from V and 3 bases from J, with 6 bases in between. The CDR3 runs 13 residues. Here the CDR3 reads CASSLEREETQYF. The CDR3 DNA is TGTGCCAGCAGCTTGGAGAGAGAAGAGACCCAGTACTTC.

A remark on this clonotype: The junction departs from the called germline gene at one end, perhaps through a read error. The V gene is TRBV5-1, the J gene TRBJ2-2; either TRBD1 or TRBD2 may fit D (6 bases each). There are 16 residues in the CDR3. Germline V gene lookup returns CDR1 SGHRS and CDR2 YFSETQ. Written as DNA, the CDR3 is TGCGCCAGCAGCTTGTTAGGGGGGAGCGGCACCGGGGAGCGGTTTTTT. Protein: CASSLLGGSGTGERFF.

This clonotype was counted a few times. The chain joins TRBV7-3 to TRBJ1-5; 7 positions match TRBD1. This CDR3 comprises 16 residues. Germline lookup yields CDR1 SGHTA and CDR2 FQGTGA. V was pared by 3 bases and J by 3 bases, with 8 bases of the junction left unmatched. The CDR3 protein is CASSLVGQEINQPQHF. CDR3 coding DNA: TGTGCCAGCAGCTTGGTCGGACAGGAGATCAATCAGCCCCAGCATTTT.

This clonotype was recorded a few times. V gene TRBV4-1 combines with J gene TRBJ1-5; D unresolved. CDR1 and CDR2 from the germline V gene are MGHRA and YSYEKL. The CDR3 consists of 13 residues. With 1 base removed from V and 8 bases from J, the gap between germline ends came to 9 bases. The CDR3 nucleotides are TGCGCCAGCAGCCAAGGGCCTCAGGAGCCCCAGCATTTT. As protein: CASSQGPQEPQHF.

This chain joins TRBV7-2 and TRBJ1-5; 9 nucleotides align to TRBD1. Germline values: CDR1 SGHTA, CDR2 FQGNSA. The V segment lost 6 bases and the J segment 8 bases; nucleotides outside the gene matches: 8. The CDR3 has 14 residues. The CDR3, as DNA: TGTGCCAGCAGTCGTACAGGGGGCTTGAAGCCCCAGCATTTT. Protein sequence: CASSRTGGLKPQHF. Variable domain in full (rest from reference TRBV7-2 and TRBJ1-5): GAGVSQSPSNKVTEKGKDVELRCDPISGHTALYWYRQSLGQGLEFLIYFQGNSAPDKSGLPSDRFSAERTGGSVSTLTIQRTQQEDSAVYLCASSRTGGLKPQHFGDGTRLSIL.

This clonotype was picked up a small number of times. The chain joins TRBV4-1 to TRBJ2-1, with 14 bases fitting TRBD2. Per germline, CDR1 MGHRA and CDR2 YSYEKL. With 4 bases clipped from V and 3 bases from J, the junction kept 5 bases outside the gene matches. The CDR3 has 17 residues. The CDR3 here is CASSPRTSGRYYNEQFF. The CDR3 bases are TGCGCCAGCAGCCCCAGGACTAGCGGGAGGTACTACAATGAGCAGTTCTTC.

This chain links TRBV20-1 with TRBJ2-1, with 12 nucleotides matching TRBD2. The CDR3 sequence is 16 residues long. The V segment lost 6 bases and the J segment 0 bases; nucleotides outside the gene matches: 6. The germline CDR1 and CDR2 sequences are DFQATT and SNEGSKA (reference sequence). The CDR3 sequence is CSARTSGGFSYNEQFF. The CDR3 nucleotides read TGCAGTGCCCGCACTAGCGGGGGGTTCTCCTACAATGAGCAGTTCTTC.

Note on this clonotype: A much larger clone is a single base away; this may be a read error. The CDR3 nucleotides read TGTGCCGGCAGCTTAGTAGGGGGCTACTACGAGCAGTACTTC. Its translation is CAGSLVGGYYEQYF. J is TRBJ2-7 and V is TRBV7-9; 7 bases fit TRBD1. CDR3 length: 14 residues. Germline lookup yields CDR1 SEHNR and CDR2 FQNEAQ (reference sequence).

This clonotype has just one count. This chain connects TRBV5-6 to TRBJ2-2, with D perhaps matching TRBD2 (5 bases). The CDR3 spans 17 residues. The V gene lost 4 bases and the J gene lost 3 bases, with 19 bases spanning the gap. The germline CDR1 and CDR2 sequences are SGHDT and YYEEEE. Here the CDR3 DNA reads TGTGCCAGCAGCCCCCCGAGGGCAGGAAAGTACACCGGGGAGCTGTTTTTT. Its protein is CASSPPRAGKYTGELFF.

The sample holds many counts of this clonotype. The rearrangement uses TRBV20-1 and TRBJ2-3; D possibly corresponds to TRBD2 (6 bases). Germline V gives CDR1 DFQATT, CDR2 SNEGSKA (reference sequence). The CDR3 length is 15 residues. Trimming took off 6 bases at V and 1 base at J, with 17 bases between the two ends. The CDR3 spells CSARHTTGGTDTQYF. DNA for the CDR3: TGCAGTGCGCGACACACCACGGGGGGCACAGATACGCAGTATTTT.

A few counts support this clonotype. The CDR3 sequence is CASSVTGSSYNEQFF. The CDR3 DNA reads TGTGCCAGCAGCGTTACTGGGAGCTCCTACAATGAGCAGTTCTTC. The chain is built from TRBV9 and TRBJ2-1; the D gene is possibly TRBD2 (5 bases). Trimming took 2 bases from V and 0 from J, leaving 9 bases between them. CDR3 size: 15 residues. Germline CDR1 is SGDLS and CDR2 is YYNGEE.

This chain uses TRBV11-3 with TRBJ2-1, with 12 nucleotides matching TRBD2. This CDR3 contains 16 residues. Trimming removed 5 bases from V and 4 bases from J; junction bases left unmatched: 6. The germline V gene encodes CDR1 SGHNT and CDR2 YENEEA. The CDR3 is CASSRTSGALYNEQFF. DNA for the CDR3: TGTGCCAGCAGCAGGACTAGCGGGGCCCTTTACAATGAGCAGTTCTTC.

As DNA, the CDR3 is TGTGCCAGCAGCGGCGAGGTAGGGAGGGGCACAGATACGCAGTATTTT. It specifies CASSGEVGRGTDTQYF. The rearrangement joins TRBV9 to TRBJ2-3; 7 nucleotides match TRBD2. Per germline, CDR1 SGDLS and CDR2 YYNGEE. CDR3 size: 16 residues. V lost 3 bases, J lost 1 base, and 8 bases stayed unmatched. Full variable domain (missing parts from reference TRBV9 and TRBJ2-3): DSGVTQTPKHLITATGQRVTLRCSPRSGDLSVYWYQQSLDQGLQFLIQYYNGEERAKGNILERFSAQQFPDLHSELNLSSLELGDSALYFCASSGEVGRGTDTQYFGPGTRLTVL.

This clonotype was counted a single time. The chain carries TRBV11-2 and TRBJ2-3; TRBD1 is a possible D gene (6 bases). The CDR3 covers 18 residues. Germline V gene lookup returns CDR1 SGHAT and CDR2 FQNNGV. V lost 0 bases and J lost 4, with 20 bases in between. CDR3 sequence reads: CASSLDRGVLPPADTQYF. In nucleotides, the CDR3 is TGTGCCAGCAGCTTAGACAGGGGAGTCCTACCTCCGGCAGATACGCAGTATTTT.

Of note for this clonotype: The junction shows a germline mismatch at one end, possibly a read error. V and J are TRBV20-1 and TRBJ2-7, with D possibly TRBD1 on 5 matching bases. The CDR3 has 14 amino acids. Per germline, CDR1 DFQATT and CDR2 SNEGSKA (reference sequence). In DNA form, the CDR3 reads TGCAGTGCTAGAGATAAGGGGTTTTCCCACGAGCAGTACTTT. Amino acid sequence: CSARDKGFSHEQYF.

V usage is TRBV20-1 and J usage is TRBJ1-6, with no clear D. The CDR3 has 15 residues. CDR1 is DFQATT and CDR2 is SNEGSKA in the germline V gene (reference sequence). V was clipped by 2 bases and J by 7 bases, with 15 bases between them. CDR3 bases: TGCAGTGCTAGATTGCCTGAGGGCGGGAATTCACCCCTCCACTTT. This translates into CSARLPEGGNSPLHF.

This clonotype was seen only a few times. V is TRBV20-1 and J is TRBJ1-1, with no clear D. The CDR3 loop spans 11 amino acids. V lost 0 bases, J lost 3 bases, and 2 bases lay in between. Germline CDR1 reads DFQATT; CDR2 reads SNEGSKA (reference sequence). The chain's CDR3 is CSAREDTEAFF. The CDR3 DNA follows: TGCAGTGCTAGAGAGGACACTGAAGCTTTCTTT.

This clonotype was counted at least ten times. The V call is TRBV7-2, the J call TRBJ2-1; 8 bases agree with TRBD1. Germline assignment: CDR1 SGHTA and CDR2 FQGNSA. V dropped 3 bases and J dropped 9; count of bases not matched to a gene: 1. The CDR3 runs 12 residues. CDR3 sequence (DNA): TGTGCCAGCAGCTTTGGGACAGGTGAGCAGTTCTTC. It translates to CASSFGTGEQFF.

The CDR3 nucleotides are TGTGCCAGCGTGGGAGCCACACCCTACAATGAGCAGTTCTTC. Its protein is CASVGATPYNEQFF. The genes are TRBV5-4 and TRBJ2-1; D might be TRBD2 (5 bases). The V end lost 7 bases, the J end lost 2 bases, and 13 bases lay between the germline ends. Per germline, CDR1 SGHNT and CDR2 YYREEE (reference sequence). The CDR3 consists of 14 residues.

This clonotype was counted between two and nine times. This sequence joins TRBV11-2 and TRBJ2-1, with 9 positions matching TRBD2. Germline CDR1 SGHAT, CDR2 FQNNGV. The CDR3 is 16 amino acids. With 5 bases clipped from V and 7 bases from J, the junction kept 12 bases outside the gene matches. Here the CDR3 DNA reads TGTGCCAGCAGCCTATTCCGGGCTAGCGGGGCGAATGAGCAGTTCTTC. It encodes CASSLFRASGANEQFF.

The CDR3 bases are TGTGCCAGCAGCACCGGGACAGGGTCGGGAGATACGCAGTATTTT. It yields the protein CASSTGTGSGDTQYF. The rearrangement uses TRBV12-3 or TRBV12-4 and TRBJ2-3, with TRBD1 matching over 9 bases. The CDR3 extends over 15 amino acids. The V segment lost 6 bases and the J segment 5 bases; nucleotides outside the gene matches: 9.

The V gene is TRBV12-5, the J gene TRBJ2-3, with 14 bases identical to TRBD2. Germline assignment: CDR1 LGHNT and CDR2 FRNRAP. This CDR3 is 17 amino acids long. Trimming took 5 bases from V and 4 from J; bases not matched to a gene: 8. The CDR3 loop reads CASGPGTSGSLADTQYF. The CDR3 nucleotides read TGTGCTAGTGGTCCTGGGACTAGCGGGAGTCTTGCAGATACGCAGTATTTT.

The gene calls are TRBV10-3 and TRBJ2-4, with 8 bases aligning to TRBD1. Germline CDR1 ENHRY, CDR2 SYGVKD. V was pared by 2 bases and J by 1 base, with 16 bases of the junction left unmatched. This CDR3 is built from 20 residues. CDR3 amino acids: CAISERVDRGRPCAKNIQYF. Here the CDR3 DNA reads TGTGCCATCAGTGAGAGGGTAGACAGGGGAAGGCCCTGCGCCAAAAACATTCAGTACTTC.

V is TRBV5-1 and J is TRBJ1-4, with D possibly matching TRBD1 (6 bases). Trimming left V 3 bases short and J 11 bases short, with 14 bases between. The CDR3 is made up of 13 amino acids. Germline V CDR1 and CDR2: SGHRS, YFSETQ. Here the CDR3 DNA reads TGCGCCAGCAGCTGGACGGACAGCAGTAAACTGTTTTTT. Its translation is CASSWTDSSKLFF.